The 16 T cell receptor beta chains in this list originate from one sample, sequenced in a study of beta chain features in type 1 diabetes. Study findings and constraints: Within each of all four CD4+ subsets, Type 1 diabetes patients had TCRB CDR3s that were moderately but significantly shorter.

The whole isolated RNA underwent reverse transcription, so sequencing captured expressed TCRB transcripts. Clones were read by immunoSEQ multiplex PCR, and TCRdb kept only the in-frame ones, dropping some. The sample carries approximately 270,000 clones, roughly an eighth recorded once. Their antigens are not known. Specimen: naive CD4+ T cells from blood. These receptors were taken from a man aged 30 to 45 with type 1 diabetes.

The chain uses TRBV5-4 and TRBJ2-5; TRBD1 matches 7 bases. J gave up 4 bases and V 2 bases, and 2 bases lay outside the gene matches. CDR3 size: 13 residues. CDR1 is SGHNT, CDR2 YYREEE, per germline (reference sequence). The CDR3 DNA is TGTGCCAGCAGCTTCCGGGACAGAGAGACCCAGTACTTC. Translating gives CASSFRDRETQYF.

This clone was seen a few times. CDR3 bases: TGTGCCAGCCAGGCAGGGGACTATGGCTACACCTTC. It codes for CASQAGDYGYTF. This sequence joins TRBV25-1 and TRBJ1-2; perhaps TRBD1 as D (6 bases). The CDR3 is made up of 12 amino acids. The V end lost 8 bases, the J end lost 3 bases, and 10 bases lay between the germline ends. Germline V gives CDR1 MGHDK, CDR2 SYGVNS.

This clone was detected a few times. The chain recombines TRBV2 with TRBJ2-4; 7 bases map to TRBD1. This CDR3 contains 14 residues. Trimming cost V 0 bases and J 8 bases; bases outside gene matches: 4. Germline CDR1 is SNHLY and CDR2 is FYNNEI. This CDR3 is CASSEAWDSYIQYF. CDR3 coding DNA: TGTGCCAGCAGTGAAGCTTGGGACAGTTACATTCAGTACTTC.

A few counts support this clone. The chain has TRBV5-1 and TRBJ2-1; D gene ambiguous. V was trimmed by 0 bases and J by 15 bases, leaving 13 bases between them. This CDR3 contains 12 residues. Per the germline V gene, CDR1 is SGHRS and CDR2 is YFSETQ. Written as DNA, the CDR3 is TGCGCCAGCAGCTTGGATAGGCGGAGCTGGTTCTTC. Translated: CASSLDRRSWFF. The variable domain in full, with the rest retrieved from reference TRBV5-1 and TRBJ2-1, is KAGVTQTPRYLIKTRGQQVTLSCSPISGHRSVSWYQQTPGQGLQFLFEYFSETQRNKGNFPGRFSGRQFSNSRSEMNVSTLELGDSALYLCASSLDRRSWFFGPGTRLTVL.

This chain connects TRBV28 to TRBJ1-1; a weak D match, TRBD1 (6 bases). Germline V gene data show CDR1 as MDHEN and CDR2 as SYDVKM. V dropped 4 bases and J dropped 11 bases, with 14 bases sitting between them. The CDR3 loop spans 12 amino acids. CDR3 region: CASSSPGQTAFF. CDR3 nucleotide sequence: TGTGCCAGCAGTTCCCCGGGACAAACGGCTTTCTTT.

The gene calls are TRBV18 and TRBJ2-7; 8 nucleotides line up with TRBD1. The germline V gene encodes CDR1 KGHSH and CDR2 LQKENI. J was trimmed by 3 bases and V by 4 bases; bases with no gene match: 5. The CDR3 runs 14 residues. The CDR3 region has the DNA TGTGCCAGCTCACAAATGACAGGGGTCTACGAGCAGTACTTC. It translates to CASSQMTGVYEQYF.

This clone was detected only a few times. The chain links TRBV4-2 to TRBJ2-2; 9 bases line up with TRBD2. V shed 7 bases and J 4 bases; nucleotides not matched to a gene: 19. The germline V gene encodes CDR1 LGHNA and CDR2 YNFKEQ. The CDR3 is 19 amino acids. The CDR3 region is CASTATWLGLAGFTGELFF. As DNA, the CDR3 is TGTGCCAGCACGGCTACATGGTTAGGGCTAGCGGGATTCACCGGGGAGCTGTTTTTT.

This clone was counted only a few times. This chain joins TRBV5-1 and TRBJ2-7, with D possibly being TRBD1 (6 bases). CDR1 SGHRS and CDR2 YFSETQ come from the germline V gene. This CDR3 is 14 amino acids long. With 0 bases removed from V and 2 bases from J, the gap between germline ends came to 9 bases. The CDR3 DNA reads as TGCGCCAGCAGCTTGGGGACAGCGCCCTACGAGCAGTACTTC. Protein: CASSLGTAPYEQYF. The variable domain in full, with the rest retrieved from reference TRBV5-1 and TRBJ2-7, is KAGVTQTPRYLIKTRGQQVTLSCSPISGHRSVSWYQQTPGQGLQFLFEYFSETQRNKGNFPGRFSGRQFSNSRSEMNVSTLELGDSALYLCASSLGTAPYEQYFGPGTRLTVT.

The CDR3 nucleotides are TGTGCCAGCAGCCAATTCGGAAGGGGTTCGGGCAATCAGCCCCAGCATTTT. Its translation: CASSQFGRGSGNQPQHF. The V gene is TRBV16, the J gene TRBJ1-5, with TRBD1 as a possible D gene (5 bases). This CDR3 contains 17 residues. CDR1 KGHSY and CDR2 FQNENV come from the germline V gene. The V gene lost 1 base and the J gene lost 2 bases, with 15 bases spanning the gap. The full variable domain, rest sourced from reference TRBV16 and TRBJ1-5, is GEEVAQTPKHLVRGEGQKAKLYCAPIKGHSYVFWYQQVLKNEFKFLISFQNENVFDETGMPKERFSAKCLPNSPCSLEIQATKLEDSAVYFCASSQFGRGSGNQPQHFGDGTRLSIL.

The chain carries TRBV11-1 and TRBJ1-2; tentatively, D is TRBD1 (5 bases). V was clipped by 5 bases and J by 4 bases, with 11 bases between them. This CDR3 region has 13 residues. CDR1 and CDR2 (germline): SGHAT, FQDESV (reference sequence). The CDR3 is CASSISDSYGYTF. CDR3 bases: TGTGCCAGCAGCATCTCTGACAGCTATGGCTACACCTTC.

This clone was seen a few times. The chain recombines TRBV28 with TRBJ2-3; the D is unclear. V shed 6 bases and J shed 0 bases, with 16 bases lying between them. CDR3 length: 16 amino acids. Per germline, CDR1 MDHEN and CDR2 SYDVKM. CDR3 bases: TGTGCCAGCAGATTCTTGAGGCACGGGAGCACAGATACGCAGTATTTT. Amino acids: CASRFLRHGSTDTQYF.

This clone was recorded a few times. The gene calls are TRBV4-1 and TRBJ2-3; D is unclear. Germline lookup yields CDR1 MGHRA and CDR2 YSYEKL. The CDR3 is 14 amino acids. Trimming removed 8 bases from V and 2 bases from J, with 14 bases in between. The CDR3 sequence: CASRNTITTDTQYF. The DNA of the CDR3 is TGCGCCAGCCGCAACACAATAACCACAGATACGCAGTATTTT.

This clone was detected only a few times. The chain recombines TRBV9 with TRBJ2-5, with D tentatively TRBD1 (6 bases). V lost 5 bases, J lost 3 bases, and 14 bases lay in between. Per germline, CDR1 SGDLS and CDR2 YYNGEE. CDR3 length: 14 amino acids. Written as DNA, the CDR3 is TGTGCCAGCAGTCGTGGACAGTCAGAAGAGACCCAGTACTTC. The encoded protein is CASSRGQSEETQYF.

V usage is TRBV28 and J usage is TRBJ2-1; D is ambiguous. The CDR3 is made up of 14 amino acids. V lost 7 bases to trimming and J lost 3 bases, with 13 bases between them. The germline gives CDR1 MDHEN, CDR2 SYDVKM. CDR3 coding DNA: TGTGCCAGCAATAACCCAGGAAACTACAATGAGCAGTTCTTC. Its translation is CASNNPGNYNEQFF. Drawing the rest from reference TRBV28 and TRBJ2-1, the complete variable domain is DVKVTQSSRYLVKRTGEKVFLECVQDMDHENMFWYRQDPGLGLRLIYFSYDVKMKEKGDIPEGYSVSREKKERFSLILESASTNQTSMYLCASNNPGNYNEQFFGPGTRLTVL.

A few counts support this clone. The chain has TRBV6-5 and TRBJ2-3, with 11 bases aligning to TRBD2. The CDR3 is 15 amino acids. In germline, CDR1 is MNHEY, CDR2 SVGAGI. V lost 2 bases and J lost 3; bases outside the gene matches: 1. The CDR3 is CASSYASGRTDTQYF. The CDR3, as DNA: TGTGCCAGCAGTTACGCTAGCGGGAGGACAGATACGCAGTATTTT.

V and J are TRBV28 and TRBJ2-7; D remains ambiguous. The CDR3 runs 14 residues. Germline loops: CDR1 MDHEN, CDR2 SYDVKM. V was cut by 4 bases and J by 2 bases, with 12 bases left in between. The CDR3: CASSSSQKAYEQYF. The DNA of the CDR3 is TGTGCCAGCAGTTCGAGCCAAAAAGCCTACGAGCAGTACTTC.